This T cell receptor beta chain was profiled in a study of regulatory T cells in long-lasting Graves disease. Study-wide points: Public clonotype sharing was higher in persistent than newly diagnosed patients.

Time point specified: newly diagnosed GD, antithyroid drugs for less than 3 months. Scientists built the TCR library using RNA that was extracted from PBMCs. The TCR beta library used iRepertoire HTBI primers with Arm-PCR amplification of CDR3. TCRdb re-called the multiplex PCR reads through MiXCR, storing one row per CDR3 protein. The sample records about 460,000 distinct CDR3 sequences, 14% being singletons. With V trimmed by 3 bases and J by 2 bases, 6 bases remained unmatched. CDR3 length: 17 residues. Per germline, CDR1 MDHEN and CDR2 SYDVKM. The sample holds a few counts of this clonotype. What it recognizes is unknown. The same sample was also studied in work on T cells in Graves' hyperthyroidism and ophthalmopathy.

This sequence originates from a woman between 45 and 60 years old with Graves disease. The sequencing here drew on peripheral blood mononuclear cells (PBMCs), taken at new diagnosis, from a patient treated with antithyroid drugs. The gene calls are TRBV28 and TRBJ2-6, with 8 nucleotides matching TRBD1. Here the CDR3 reads CASSLAGGETGANVLTF. CDR3 DNA sequence: TGTGCCAGCAGTTTGGCAGGGGGCGAAACTGGGGCCAACGTCCTGACTTTC.